The 4 T cell receptor beta chains below come from one sample, sequenced in a study of blood T cell repertoires in COVID-19. The method was immunoSEQ multiplex PCR; TCRdb's version includes in-frame clones alone and lacks a portion of them. The sample includes hundreds of thousands of clones, roughly 86% of them seen just once. Sequenced sample: peripheral blood. The origin of the receptors is a woman in her twenties or thirties with COVID-19, enrolled during active disease.

V gene TRBV18 combines with J gene TRBJ2-7, with D possibly TRBD1 on 5 matching bases. The CDR3 length is 15 residues. The ends were cut back, 5 bases at V and 4 bases at J, with 18 bases in the middle. In germline, CDR1 is KGHSH, CDR2 LQKENI. This chain's CDR3 is CASSSNRAGRYEQYF. CDR3 bases: TGTGCCAGCTCAAGTAACCGAGCAGGGCGGTACGAGCAGTACTTC.

The chain employs TRBV6-1 and TRBJ2-7; 8 bases fit TRBD1. The V and J ends lost 3 bases and 2 bases, in that order; junction bases with no gene match: 9. This CDR3 has 16 residues. Germline CDR1 is MNHNS and CDR2 is SASEGT. The CDR3 sequence is CASSEVGSGGPYEQYF. The CDR3 bases are TGTGCCAGCAGTGAGGTGGGATCAGGGGGCCCCTACGAGCAGTACTTC.

The J gene is TRBJ1-1, the V gene TRBV3-1 (or the pseudogene TRBV3-2); D gene uncertain. Germline V CDR1 and CDR2: LGHDT, YNNKEL (reference sequence). There are 12 residues in the CDR3. V gave up 4 bases and J gave up 7 bases, with 10 bases separating them. CDR3 nucleotides: TGTGCCAGCAGCCTTTTCGGGTATGAAGCTTTCTTT. Residues: CASSLFGYEAFF.

This clone was detected once. This chain's CDR3 is CASSSRGLSGAGELFF. The CDR3, as DNA: TGTGCCAGCAGCTCCAGGGGTCTGAGTGGGGCCGGGGAGCTGTTTTTT. This chain joins TRBV7-6 and TRBJ2-2, with a possible D match to TRBD1 (6 bases). Germline V gene lookup returns CDR1 SGHVS and CDR2 FNYEAQ. The length of the CDR3 is 16 residues. The germline V and J ends were trimmed by 4 bases and 6 bases, with 18 bases remaining between them. The full variable domain, with the rest looked up from reference TRBV7-6 and TRBJ2-2, is GAGVSQSPRYKVTKRGQDVALRCDPISGHVSLYWYRQALGQGPEFLTYFNYEAQQDKSGLPNDRFSAERPEGSISTLTIQRTEQRDSAMYRCASSSRGLSGAGELFFGEGSRLTVL.